Included here is one TCR beta chain sequence, with context. This clonotype has a count of ten or more. Its antigen is unknown. No clone much larger than this one lies a single base away; base qualities are absent. The data were taken from a study of T cells in Graves' hyperthyroidism and ophthalmopathy (dated by TCRdb to between 2017 and 2020). Regarding the research as a whole: Peripheral blood samples were taken at the time of initial diagnosis, prior to any treatment. To identify TCR V-J signatures that set the groups apart, the researchers used a discovery cohort of approximately 98 patients, made up of approximately 43 with Graves' ophthalmopathy and around 58 with stable Graves' hyperthyroidism. An independent validation cohort of 18 to 20 hyperthyroidism patients and about 16 patients who later progressed to ophthalmopathy tested prospective prediction of ophthalmopathy. The paper describes TCR Vbeta CDR3 sequencing of more than 120 peripheral blood samples, made up of 43 ophthalmopathy patients, roughly 72 hyperthyroidism patients and 17 progressor patients. Thyroid tissue and blood T-cell repertoires from several Graves' hyperthyroidism patients were also compared in the study. After blood sampling, hyperthyroidism patients were treated with methimazole at a starting dose of 30 mg daily, and ophthalmopathy patients were treated with high-dose intravenous methylprednisolone. The roughly 99 discovery patients were divided at random into training and test sets in a 7:3 ratio. Broad study findings and their caveats: Blood samples also contained most of the expanded thyroid clonotypes (frequency above 0.001), which suggests that blood repertoires may reflect thyroid immune responses. A model built on a 13 V-J signature distinguished ophthalmopathy from stable hyperthyroidism, reaching 85% to 90% sensitivity and around 82% specificity in cross-validation and 80%/75% in testing. During validation, the model predicted progression to ophthalmopathy a median of roughly six months ahead of onset, with approximately 70% sensitivity and almost 75% specificity. Sample size was not statistically predetermined, and investigators were not blinded to group allocation.

Measured from the cysteine to the phenylalanine, the CDR3 is 13 residues long. Kept here is only the CDR3 DNA, which spans 39 bases and is read in frame from base 1. Looking up the germline V gene yields CDR1 MNHNS and CDR2 SASEGT. V is reduced by 6 bases and J by 4 bases, leaving a spacing of 10 bases between them. TCR beta CDR3 regions were amplified from RNA transcripts. The first round of RT-PCR for the TCR CDR3 was performed with the HTBI primer set and the Qiagen OneStep RT-PCR kit. The libraries were constructed in a second round of multiplex PCR and then size-selected and purified. The libraries were sequenced on an Illumina HiSeq2000 using paired-end 100 bp reads. Regarding the original processing steps: SOAPnuke was used to process the raw data, removing reads that contained adapters or uncalled bases, had a mean Phred below 15, or lacked an exact match to the constant primer or identifier. High-quality paired reads were merged using COPE v1.2.5, and each unique nucleotide sequence was defined as a clonotype. Clonotypes were aligned to IMGT TRBV, TRBD and TRBJ reference segments using MiTCR v1.1. The analysis was restricted to V-J combinations with a frequency above 0.0001, which together covered around 99% of the repertoires. A TCS score was defined as the ratio between F50 (clonal expansion) and ExV (chaos), using BLOSUM62-based TCRdist between CDR3 peptides within each V-J. Welch's t-statistics and random forest reduced roughly 530 V-J features to around 14, which were used in a naive Bayes classifier (R e1071). TCRdb trimmed the raw reads at Q25, called clones with MiXCR and kept productive beta chains. Merged by CDR3 protein, the rows form single entries marked with the most common genes and DNA. None of the V and J calls come from the authors' own analysis; TCRdb made them. The sample table holds around 520,000 distinct CDR3 sequences, of which approximately 15% were seen once. The top ten hold less than 20% of the sample.

A patient counted as having stable Graves' hyperthyroidism if no progression to ophthalmopathy occurred over 18 months of follow-up. The hyperthyroidism patients were between 18 and 65 years old and newly diagnosed, with a disease duration of less than 2 months. Exclusion was applied to patients with uncontrolled infections, other autoimmune diseases, pregnancy or lactation. Diagnoses relied on clinical symptoms, serum thyroxine and TRAb, thyroid ultrasound and orbital computed tomography. PBMCs were separated from roughly 10 ml of fresh peripheral blood using Ficoll-Paque density gradient centrifugation. Trizol reagent was used to extract total RNA, and RNA quality was then checked on an Agilent 2100 Bioanalyzer.

The chain uses TRBV6-1 and TRBJ1-5; the D region possibly corresponds to TRBD1 (6 bases align). The origin of this receptor is a woman aged 18-35 years with Graves' hyperthyroidism. The sample comprised blood. The CDR3 loop reads CASRHRENQPQHF. The bases read TGTGCCAGCAGACACAGGGAGAATCAGCCCCAGCATTTT.